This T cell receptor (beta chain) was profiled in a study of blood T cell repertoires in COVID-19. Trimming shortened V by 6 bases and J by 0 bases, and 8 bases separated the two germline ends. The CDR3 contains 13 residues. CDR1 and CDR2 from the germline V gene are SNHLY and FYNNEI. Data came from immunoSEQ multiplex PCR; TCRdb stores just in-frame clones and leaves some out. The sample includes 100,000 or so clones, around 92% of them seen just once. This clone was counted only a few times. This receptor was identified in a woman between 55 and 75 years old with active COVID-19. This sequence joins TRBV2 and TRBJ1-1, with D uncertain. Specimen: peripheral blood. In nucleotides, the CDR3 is TGTGCCAGCAGGCGGCTGTTGAACACTGAAGCTTTCTTT. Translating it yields CASRRLLNTEAFF.